Listed below are T cell receptor beta chains from one sample, sequenced in a study of CD8 T cells in ankylosing spondylitis. MiXCR, applied by TCRdb to the 5' RACE reads, yields one record per CDR3 protein. The data hold approximately 250,000 distinct CDR3 sequences, with approximately 8% observed a single time. Sequencing was performed on blood, either unsorted or a sorted T cell fraction (not recorded which). All receptors come from a female donor with ankylosing spondylitis or in good health (not recorded which). Both conserved end residues are part of each CDR3. The D gene is left open where the match is weak. The size entry is marked missing in some rows and otherwise reads once, few, many or a size class.

J | size | D | V | DNA | CDR3
TRBJ2-1 | many | TRBD1 | TRBV12-5 | TGTGCTAGTGTGGGGGGACAGGGCTACAATGAGCAGTTCTTC | CASVGGQGYNEQFF
TRBJ2-1 | many | TRBD1 | TRBV13 | TGTGCCAGCAACAGGGGAATGGGCTCCTACAATGAGCAGTTCTTC | CASNRGMGSYNEQFF
TRBJ2-6 | - | - | TRBV7-9 | TGTGCCAGCAGCCCAGACAGTCAGATCTCTGGGGCCAACGTCCTGACTTTC | CASSPDSQISGANVLTF
TRBJ2-4 | few | TRBD2 | TRBV29-1 | TGCAGCGTTTTGACCGGGGGGACCAAAAACATTCAGTACTTC | CSVLTGGTKNIQYF
TRBJ2-6 | many | - | TRBV9 | TGTGCCAGCAGCGTAGTGGGATCTGGGGCCAACGTCCTGACTTTC | CASSVVGSGANVLTF
TRBJ2-1 | many | - | TRBV6-1 | TGTGCCAGCAGTATTGTTGGGGGGATCTACAATGAGCAGTTCTTC | CASSIVGGIYNEQFF
TRBJ2-7 | many | - | TRBV19 | TGTGCCAGTAGTCCCACCGCCAACGAGCAGTACTTC | CASSPTANEQYF
TRBJ2-2 | many | - | TRBV12-3/TRBV12-4 | TGTGCCAGCAGTTGGGCCAGTGGGACCGGGGAGCTGTTTTTT | CASSWASGTGELFF
TRBJ1-2 | many | - | TRBV5-1 | TGCGCCAGCAGCTTGGTTTATGGGGGCACGTCGGATGGCTACACCTTC | CASSLVYGGTSDGYTF
TRBJ2-7 | many | - | TRBV29-1 | TGCAGCGTTGATCCCGGGACGGGAGACGAGCAGTACTTC | CSVDPGTGDEQYF
TRBJ2-3 | many | TRBD2 | TRBV12-3/TRBV12-4 | TGTGCCAGCAGTCCGAGCGGGAGTGCAGATACGCAGTATTTT | CASSPSGSADTQYF
TRBJ2-7 | many | - | TRBV5-1 | TGCGCCAGCAGCGTAGACCAGGATTTTTACGAGCAGTACTTC | CASSVDQDFYEQYF
TRBJ1-2 | - | - | TRBV7-9 | TGTACCAGCAGCTTACGGGGGGATGGCTACACCTTC | CTSSLRGDGYTF
TRBJ1-3 | many | - | TRBV7-8 | TGTGCCAGCAGCTTAGGACGGTACTCTGGAAACACCATATATTTT | CASSLGRYSGNTIYF
TRBJ2-7 | - | - | TRBV21-1 | TGTGCCAGCAGCAAAGAATGGGCCGAGCAGTACTTC | CASSKEWAEQYF
TRBJ2-2 | few | TRBD1 | TRBV9 | TGTGCCAGCAGCGTGTGGGGACAGGGGAACACCGGGGAGCTGTTTTTT | CASSVWGQGNTGELFF
TRBJ1-6 | many | - | TRBV20-1 | TGCAGTGCAAACAAACAGAGTAATTCACCCCTCCACTTT | CSANKQSNSPLHF
TRBJ2-7 | few | - | TRBV3-1 | TGTGCCAGCAGCCAAGATATGGTAGGGATAGGGGGCGAGCAGTACTTC | CASSQDMVGIGGEQYF